In its sample, the clone carrying this T cell receptor beta chain was seen once. What it recognizes is unknown. The CDR3 is made up of 14 amino acids. Germline assignment: CDR1 MDHEN and CDR2 SYDVKM. Trimming cost V 5 bases and J 4 bases, with 12 bases left between them. This entry comes from a study of cytomegalovirus exposure and HLA in healthy donors. PCR primers comprised 60 Vbeta and 13 Jbeta primers. Produced via immunoSEQ multiplex PCR; TCRdb's table is partial and in-frame only. The sample has about 120,000 clones; about two thirds are singletons. Whole-study results and caveats: Within the data, a cluster of highly shared sequence variants was likely a sequencing artifact. Later, an analysis showed that TCR beta chains associated with HLA were more clonally expanded than others that were equally common. When analyzed later, a missense DCLRE1C variant was found to be linked to TCR beta V- and J-gene trimming.

The TCR originated in a man between 25 and 39 years old in good health and CMV-seronegative. Specimen: PBMCs. The chain couples TRBV28 to TRBJ1-5; unclear D gene. The CDR3 DNA reads as TGTGCCAGCAGTGGGCTGGAGGGTAATCAGCCCCAGCATTTT. It encodes CASSGLEGNQPQHF.